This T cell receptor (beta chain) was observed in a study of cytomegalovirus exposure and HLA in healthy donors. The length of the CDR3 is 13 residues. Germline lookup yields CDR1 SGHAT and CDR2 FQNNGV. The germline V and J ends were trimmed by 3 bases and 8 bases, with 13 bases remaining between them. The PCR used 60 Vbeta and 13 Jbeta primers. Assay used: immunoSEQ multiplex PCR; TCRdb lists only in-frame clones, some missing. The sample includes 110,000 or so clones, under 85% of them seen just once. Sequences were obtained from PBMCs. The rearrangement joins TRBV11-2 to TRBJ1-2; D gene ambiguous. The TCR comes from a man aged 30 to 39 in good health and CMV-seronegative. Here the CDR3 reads CASSLHGSLGYTF. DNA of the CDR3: TGTGCCAGCAGCTTGCACGGTTCCCTAGGCTACACCTTC. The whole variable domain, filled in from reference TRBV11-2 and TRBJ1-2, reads EAGVAQSPRYKIIEKRQSVAFWCNPISGHATLYWYQQILGQGPKLLIQFQNNGVVDDSQLPKDRFSAERLKGVDSTLKIQPAKLEDSAVYLCASSLHGSLGYTFGSGTRLTVV.